This TCR beta chain was obtained from a study of blood T cell repertoires in COVID-19. Study as a whole: The United States, Italy and Spain provided the acute and convalescent COVID-19 samples. PBMCs, B-cell-depleted T cells, or T cells were the source of the cDNA or gDNA that made up the material.

Patients at the Seattle site were enrolled during active infection and followed longitudinally. V trimming: 2 bases; J trimming: 0 bases; junction bases outside the gene matches: 9. The CDR3 runs to 18 residues. The germline V gene encodes CDR1 LGHDT and CDR2 YNNKEL (reference sequence). In the original processing: Researchers report that nucleated cell counts were estimated from reference gene primer amplification. Here immunoSEQ multiplex PCR was the method, and the copy in TCRdb shows in-frame clones only, minus some. That table supplies the V and J calls and clone size; D and trimming were determined from the DNA. In the table there are 80,000 or so clones, approximately 85% of which are singletons.

The sequenced sample was peripheral blood. The chain is built from TRBV3-1 (or the pseudogene TRBV3-2) and TRBJ1-3; 8 bases are shared with TRBD1. This TCR derives from a man aged 50-60 years with COVID-19, enrolled during active disease. CDR3 loop: CASSQRRQGLDSGNTIYF. The CDR3 DNA is TGTGCCAGCAGCCAAAGAAGACAGGGGCTAGACTCTGGAAACACCATATATTTT.